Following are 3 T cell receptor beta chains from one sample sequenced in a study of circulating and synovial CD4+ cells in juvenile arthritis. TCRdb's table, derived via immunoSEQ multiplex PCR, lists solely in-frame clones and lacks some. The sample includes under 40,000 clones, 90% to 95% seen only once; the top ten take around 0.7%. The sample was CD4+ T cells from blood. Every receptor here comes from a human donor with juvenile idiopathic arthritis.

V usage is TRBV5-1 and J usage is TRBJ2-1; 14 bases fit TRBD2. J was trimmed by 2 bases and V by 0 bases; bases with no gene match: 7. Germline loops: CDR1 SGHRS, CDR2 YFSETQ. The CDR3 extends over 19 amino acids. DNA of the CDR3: TGCGCCAGCAGCTTGGCCATGGCGACTAGCGGGAGGGCCTACAATGAGCAGTTCTTC. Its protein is CASSLAMATSGRAYNEQFF.

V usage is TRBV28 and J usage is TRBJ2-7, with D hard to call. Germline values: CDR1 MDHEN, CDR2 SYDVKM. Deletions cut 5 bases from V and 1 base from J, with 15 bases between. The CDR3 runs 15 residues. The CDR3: CASSLNSRRSYEQYF. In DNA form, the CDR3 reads TGTGCCAGCAGTCTTAACAGCAGACGATCCTACGAGCAGTACTTC.

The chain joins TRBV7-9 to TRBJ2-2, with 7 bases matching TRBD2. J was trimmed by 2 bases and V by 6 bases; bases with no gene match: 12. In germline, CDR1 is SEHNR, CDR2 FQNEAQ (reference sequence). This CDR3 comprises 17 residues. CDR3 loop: CASSLLWREINTGELFF. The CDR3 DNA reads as TGTGCCAGCAGTTTGTTGTGGCGGGAGATTAACACCGGGGAGCTGTTTTTT.